This TCR beta chain was captured by sequencing in a study of T-cell memory formation after mild COVID-19. General study results and limits: Pre-infection memory contained some responding clones, which suggested that cross-reactive memory had joined. Later expanders leaned CD4+, whereas clones that contracted between day 15 and 85 were balanced CD4/CD8. Unconfirmed was the SARS-CoV-2 specificity of second-wave clones that peaked on day 37.

Concerning this clonotype: Antigen specificity is unknown.

Libraries for TCRalpha and TCRbeta carried sample barcodes and unique molecular identifiers via 5'RACE. TCRdb re-derived calls from the 5' RACE reads in MiXCR, one entry per CDR3 protein. Of roughly 350,000 distinct CDR3 sequences listed, approximately 13% are singletons. The sample consisted of PBMCs or a T cell subset sorted from them (not recorded which). The sequence was collected from a man between 18 and 35 years old who had mild COVID-19 (a few samples of this study predate the infection). Cell type and time point are not known.

The CDR3 loop is CASSYSTRALQYF. The CDR3 DNA reads as TGTGCCAGCAGTTACTCGACCAGGGCGTTGCAGTACTTC. This chain links TRBV6-5 with TRBJ2-7; D is perhaps TRBD1 (5 bases). The CDR3 is 13 residues long. Trimming left V 0 bases short and J 9 bases short, with 12 bases between. Germline CDR1 MNHEY, CDR2 SVGAGI.